What follows is one T cell receptor beta chain and its context. The data were taken from a study of blood T cell repertoires in COVID-19. Study-level information: Material from acute and convalescent COVID-19 was sourced from the United States, Italy and Spain.

The authors' processing: Reference gene primer amplification gave nucleated cell count estimates. Using immunoSEQ multiplex PCR, the repertoire was profiled, and TCRdb retains in-frame clones only, with some absent. That table supplies the V and J calls and clone size; D and trimming were determined from the DNA. The data hold 200,000 to 300,000 clones, with 85% to 90% observed a single time. V lost 2 bases and J lost 1, with 8 bases in between. The CDR3 has 14 amino acids. CDR1 and CDR2 from the germline V gene are MDHEN and SYDVKM. The source of this sequence is a man between 60 and 70 years old with acute or convalescent COVID-19. The chain joins TRBV28 to TRBJ1-2; D is unclear. Sequencing used peripheral blood. The CDR3, as DNA: TGTGCCAGCAGTTTACAGGACTATAACTATGGCTACACCTTC. Translating it yields CASSLQDYNYGYTF.